This TCR beta chain comes out of a study of T cells in Graves' hyperthyroidism and ophthalmopathy (dated 2019 in TCRdb). With respect to the entire study: Peripheral blood samples were taken at the time of initial diagnosis, prior to any treatment. TCR V-J signatures able to tell the groups apart were searched for in a discovery cohort of 100 patients, of whom 43 had Graves' ophthalmopathy and 55 to 60 had stable Graves' hyperthyroidism. The paper reports TCR Vbeta CDR3 sequencing of fewer than 150 peripheral blood samples: under 45 ophthalmopathy, approximately 74 hyperthyroidism and approximately 17 progressor patients. An independent validation cohort of about 19 hyperthyroidism patients and over 15 patients who later progressed to ophthalmopathy tested prospective prediction of ophthalmopathy. In several Graves' hyperthyroidism patients, the study also compared T-cell repertoires from thyroid tissue with T-cell repertoires from blood. For training and testing, the 100 or so patients in the discovery cohort were randomly divided in a 7:3 ratio. After blood sampling, hyperthyroidism patients were treated with methimazole at a starting dose of 30 mg daily, and ophthalmopathy patients were treated with high-dose intravenous methylprednisolone. On the study overall, not on this receptor specifically: Most expanded thyroid clonotypes (frequency above 0.001) were also detected in blood, a finding suggesting that blood repertoires may reflect thyroid immune responses. During validation, the model predicted progression to ophthalmopathy a median of around 6 months ahead of onset, with more than 55% sensitivity and 72% to 80% specificity. Ophthalmopathy was separated from stable hyperthyroidism by a 13 V-J signature model, with approximately 86% sensitivity and 81% to 82% specificity obtained in cross-validation and 80%/75% obtained in testing. No statistical method was used to set the sample size in advance, and investigators knew the group allocation.

A patient counted as having stable Graves' hyperthyroidism if no progression to ophthalmopathy occurred over 18 months of follow-up. Hyperthyroidism patients were aged 18 to 65 years and newly diagnosed, with disease duration of less than 2 months. Exclusion was applied to patients with uncontrolled infections, other autoimmune diseases, pregnancy or lactation. Clinical symptoms, serum thyroxine and TRAb, thyroid ultrasound, and orbital computed tomography formed the basis for the diagnoses. Ficoll-Paque density gradient centrifugation was used to isolate PBMCs from approximately 10 ml of fresh peripheral blood. Total RNA was extracted with Trizol reagent, and quality was checked on an Agilent 2100 Bioanalyzer. This clonotype has at least ten counts. The antigen this receptor binds is unknown. It has no much larger one-base neighbor in the sample; base qualities were not kept. TCR beta CDR3 regions were amplified from RNA transcripts. The TCR CDR3 was subjected to a first round of RT-PCR using the HTBI primer set and the Qiagen OneStep RT-PCR kit. The libraries were constructed in a second round of multiplex PCR and then size-selected and purified. Sequencing of the libraries was done on an Illumina HiSeq2000 using paired-end 100 bp reads. In the original analysis: SOAPnuke was used to process the raw data, throwing out any read that contained adapters or uncalled bases, had a mean Phred below 15, or lacked an exact constant-primer or identifier match. COPE v1.2.5 was used to merge high-quality paired reads, and clonotypes were defined as unique nucleotide sequences. MiTCR v1.1 was used to align clonotypes to the IMGT TRBV, TRBD and TRBJ reference segments. The analysis was restricted to V-J combinations with a frequency above 0.0001, which together covered 99% to 99.2% of the repertoires. A TCS score was defined as the ratio of F50 (clonal expansion) to E x V (chaos), with BLOSUM62-based TCRdist applied between CDR3 peptides within each V-J. Welch's t-statistics and random forest reduced roughly 540 V-J features to some 14, which were used in a naive Bayes classifier (R e1071). Through fastp at Q25 and MiXCR, TCRdb rebuilt clones from the public reads, retaining in-frame beta chains. CDR3 protein sequences are deduplicated, and each keeps its most common genes and DNA. The V and J calls were determined by TCRdb, not by the authors. The sample table shows roughly 300,000 distinct CDR3 sequences, and 14% are seen once. About 22% of the sample lies in the top ten.

The clonotype was recovered from a woman aged 25 to 39 with Graves' hyperthyroidism. The sample was blood.

The sequenced DNA is TGTGCCATCACGGTGGCGGAGGGACTAGCGGGAGGGGAGACCCAGTACTTC. This encodes CAITVAEGLAGGETQYF. This receptor chain uses TRBV10-3 and TRBJ2-5; TRBD2 agrees with 16 junctional bases. From the germline V gene, CDR1 is ENHRY and CDR2 is SYGVKD. The CDR3 covers 17 residues, taking in both the cysteine and the phenylalanine. The entry retains the CDR3 DNA only, 51 bases that are in frame from base 1. The germline V end is reduced by 7 bases and the J end by 5 bases; junction bases left unmatched: 10.